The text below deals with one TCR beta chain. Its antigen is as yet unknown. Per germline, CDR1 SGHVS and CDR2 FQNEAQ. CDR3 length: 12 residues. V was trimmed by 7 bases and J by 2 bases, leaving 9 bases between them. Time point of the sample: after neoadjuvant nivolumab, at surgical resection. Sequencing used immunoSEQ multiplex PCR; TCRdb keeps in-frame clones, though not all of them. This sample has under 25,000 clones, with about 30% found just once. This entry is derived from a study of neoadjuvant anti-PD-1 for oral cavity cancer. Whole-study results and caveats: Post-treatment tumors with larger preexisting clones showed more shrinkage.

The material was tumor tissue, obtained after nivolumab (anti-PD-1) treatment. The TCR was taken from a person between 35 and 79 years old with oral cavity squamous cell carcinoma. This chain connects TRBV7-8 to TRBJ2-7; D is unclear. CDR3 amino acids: CASTQGTYEQYF. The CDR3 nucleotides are TGTGCCAGCACCCAAGGGACCTACGAGCAGTACTTC.